This is a list of T cell receptor beta chains from one sample in a study of T cell responses to AZD1222 COVID-19 vaccine. The table came from immunoSEQ multiplex PCR; TCRdb's copy has only in-frame clones and leaves some out. The sample shows 110,000 to 150,000 clones, 93% of them seen only once. The source was peripheral blood, collected after recovery from COVID-19. The receptor set was obtained from an adult who had recovered from COVID-19. Each CDR3 is given with its conserved first and last residue. The D gene is left open where the match is weak.

v_gene: TRBV7-9; j_gene: TRBJ2-2; d_gene: .; CDR3aa: CASSSPSVRTGELFF
v_gene: TRBV6-5; j_gene: TRBJ1-2; d_gene: TRBD1; CDR3aa: CASSFQGGGGYTF
v_gene: TRBV5-1; j_gene: TRBJ1-1; d_gene: .; CDR3aa: CASSPEGSGTEAFF
v_gene: TRBV6-6; j_gene: TRBJ2-1; d_gene: .; CDR3aa: CASSPAGLGLHYNEQFF
v_gene: TRBV19; j_gene: TRBJ1-5; d_gene: .; CDR3aa: CASSLFTDFSSNQPQHF
v_gene: TRBV19; j_gene: TRBJ1-5; d_gene: .; CDR3aa: CASSIRRGGSRNQPQHF
v_gene: TRBV9; j_gene: TRBJ2-6; d_gene: TRBD1; CDR3aa: CASSGGTGTSSGANVLTF
v_gene: TRBV5-5; j_gene: TRBJ1-4; d_gene: .; CDR3aa: CASSLGGNREKLFF
v_gene: TRBV7-2; j_gene: TRBJ2-1; d_gene: TRBD2; CDR3aa: CASSLSGAGVSYNEQFF
v_gene: TRBV28; j_gene: TRBJ1-2; d_gene: .; CDR3aa: CASSLLGGYTF
v_gene: TRBV2; j_gene: TRBJ1-6; d_gene: TRBD1; CDR3aa: CASSAGTENSPLHF
v_gene: TRBV7-9; j_gene: TRBJ2-7; d_gene: .; CDR3aa: CASSPGQGGAGEEQYF
v_gene: TRBV28; j_gene: TRBJ2-1; d_gene: .; CDR3aa: CASSPPGSYNEQFF
v_gene: TRBV7-9; j_gene: TRBJ1-6; d_gene: .; CDR3aa: CASSSDRSSYNSPLHF
v_gene: TRBV7-8; j_gene: TRBJ1-5; d_gene: .; CDR3aa: CASSLSGTYNQPQHF
v_gene: TRBV21-1; j_gene: TRBJ1-5; d_gene: .; CDR3aa: CASSKGTSNQPQHF
v_gene: TRBV7-8; j_gene: TRBJ2-7; d_gene: TRBD2; CDR3aa: CASSSIKGGFEQYF
v_gene: TRBV28; j_gene: TRBJ1-5; d_gene: TRBD1; CDR3aa: CASSFSGGDQPQHF
v_gene: TRBV19; j_gene: TRBJ2-7; d_gene: .; CDR3aa: CASRPQGKPYEQYF
v_gene: TRBV5-1; j_gene: TRBJ2-1; d_gene: TRBD1; CDR3aa: CASSLGDRAYNEQFF
v_gene: TRBV28; j_gene: TRBJ1-5; d_gene: TRBD1; CDR3aa: CASSLLATGSGQPQHF
v_gene: TRBV21-1; j_gene: TRBJ1-3; d_gene: .; CDR3aa: CASSKELGLNSGNTIYF
v_gene: TRBV19; j_gene: TRBJ1-1; d_gene: .; CDR3aa: CASSGGPLNTEAFF
v_gene: TRBV14; j_gene: TRBJ1-6; d_gene: .; CDR3aa: CASSPRRTLYNSPLHF
v_gene: TRBV2; j_gene: TRBJ2-7; d_gene: TRBD1; CDR3aa: CATGQLNYEQYF
v_gene: TRBV6-5; j_gene: TRBJ2-1; d_gene: .; CDR3aa: CATQRTVNNEQFF
v_gene: TRBV5-1; j_gene: TRBJ2-7; d_gene: TRBD1; CDR3aa: CASSPGQDAYEQYF
v_gene: TRBV28; j_gene: TRBJ1-1; d_gene: .; CDR3aa: CASSLWGLDRNTEAFF
v_gene: TRBV5-5; j_gene: TRBJ1-1; d_gene: .; CDR3aa: CASSLMGSGTEAFF
v_gene: TRBV21-1; j_gene: TRBJ2-7; d_gene: .; CDR3aa: CASSPRTSGRAKTSEQYF
v_gene: TRBV30; j_gene: TRBJ1-2; d_gene: .; CDR3aa: CAWSVGGAVGYTF
v_gene: TRBV5-4; j_gene: TRBJ2-1; d_gene: TRBD2; CDR3aa: CASSSGSGNPYNEQFF
v_gene: TRBV5-1; j_gene: TRBJ2-7; d_gene: .; CDR3aa: CASSPDMGQYEQYF
v_gene: TRBV7-9; j_gene: TRBJ1-6; d_gene: TRBD1; CDR3aa: CASSSDRGLNSPLHF
v_gene: TRBV28; j_gene: TRBJ2-1; d_gene: TRBD2; CDR3aa: CASSSLRGLANEQFF
v_gene: TRBV5-8; j_gene: TRBJ2-3; d_gene: TRBD1; CDR3aa: CASSFVGQGKDTQYF
v_gene: TRBV28; j_gene: TRBJ1-2; d_gene: TRBD1; CDR3aa: CASSLWGRGGAQYGYTF
v_gene: TRBV28; j_gene: TRBJ1-1; d_gene: .; CDR3aa: CASSSDRNTEAFF
v_gene: TRBV9; j_gene: TRBJ2-2; d_gene: TRBD2; CDR3aa: CASNFAGLAVNTGELFF
v_gene: TRBV11-3; j_gene: TRBJ1-2; d_gene: TRBD1; CDR3aa: CASSESGGHGYTF
v_gene: TRBV27; j_gene: TRBJ2-1; d_gene: TRBD2; CDR3aa: CASKLGTSGRYEQFF
v_gene: TRBV2; j_gene: TRBJ1-6; d_gene: TRBD1; CDR3aa: CATTQGNSPLHF
v_gene: TRBV29-1; j_gene: TRBJ1-5; d_gene: .; CDR3aa: CSVVQGEGNQPQHF
v_gene: TRBV6-5; j_gene: TRBJ2-7; d_gene: .; CDR3aa: CASQFTLQSYEQYF
v_gene: TRBV6-5; j_gene: TRBJ2-6; d_gene: .; CDR3aa: CASVWGIAGANVLTF
v_gene: TRBV6-5; j_gene: TRBJ1-3; d_gene: .; CDR3aa: CASSYSSTGSGNTIYF
v_gene: TRBV6-5; j_gene: TRBJ1-2; d_gene: TRBD1; CDR3aa: CAIRGAWNYGYTF
v_gene: TRBV4-1; j_gene: TRBJ2-2; d_gene: TRBD1; CDR3aa: CASSPTPRDRGVTGELFF
v_gene: TRBV5-1; j_gene: TRBJ2-4; d_gene: .; CDR3aa: CASSLGRQRNIQYF
v_gene: TRBV4-1; j_gene: TRBJ2-2; d_gene: .; CDR3aa: CASSLEGSGNTGELFF